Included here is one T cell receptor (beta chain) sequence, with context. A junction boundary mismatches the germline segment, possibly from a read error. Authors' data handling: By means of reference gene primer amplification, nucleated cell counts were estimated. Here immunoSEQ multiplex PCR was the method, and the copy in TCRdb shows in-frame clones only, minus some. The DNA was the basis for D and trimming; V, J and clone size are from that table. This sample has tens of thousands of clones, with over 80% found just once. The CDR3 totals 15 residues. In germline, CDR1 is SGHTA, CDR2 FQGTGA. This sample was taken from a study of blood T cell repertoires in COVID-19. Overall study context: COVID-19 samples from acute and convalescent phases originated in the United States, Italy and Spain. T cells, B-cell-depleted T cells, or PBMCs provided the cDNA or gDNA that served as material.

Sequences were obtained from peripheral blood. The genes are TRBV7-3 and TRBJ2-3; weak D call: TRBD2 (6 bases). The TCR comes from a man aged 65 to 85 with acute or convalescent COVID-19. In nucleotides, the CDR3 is TGTGCCAGCAGCTTGGGACTTGCGGGGCCAGATACGCAGTTTTTT. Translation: CASSLGLAGPDTQFF.